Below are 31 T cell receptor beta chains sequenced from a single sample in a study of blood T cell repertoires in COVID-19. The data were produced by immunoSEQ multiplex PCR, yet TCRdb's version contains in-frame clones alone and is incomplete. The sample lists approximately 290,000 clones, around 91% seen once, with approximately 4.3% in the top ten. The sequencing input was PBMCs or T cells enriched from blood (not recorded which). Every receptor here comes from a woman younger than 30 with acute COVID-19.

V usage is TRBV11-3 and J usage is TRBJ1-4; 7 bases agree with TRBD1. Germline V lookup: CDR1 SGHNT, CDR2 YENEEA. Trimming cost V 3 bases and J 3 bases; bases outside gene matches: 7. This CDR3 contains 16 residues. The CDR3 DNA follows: TGTGCCAGCAGCTTGGCCGGGACAGTCTCTAATGAAAAACTGTTTTTT. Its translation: CASSLAGTVSNEKLFF.

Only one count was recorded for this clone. CDR3 nucleotide sequence: TGTGCCAGCAGCCCCCGCGGTTTTCAGCCCCAGCATTTT. This sequence encodes CASSPRGFQPQHF. The chain employs TRBV12-3 or TRBV12-4 and TRBJ1-5, with unresolved D. V dropped 6 bases and J dropped 6 bases, with 12 bases sitting between them. This CDR3 has 13 amino acids.

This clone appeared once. The chain's CDR3 is CATSSGGSGNTIYF. In DNA, the CDR3 is TGTGCCACCAGCTCAGGGGGCTCTGGAAACACCATATATTTT. The genes are TRBV15 and TRBJ1-3; 7 nucleotides match TRBD1. The CDR3 length is 14 residues. V gave up 5 bases and J gave up 0 bases; unmatched junction bases: 1. CDR1 is LNHNV, CDR2 YYDKDF, per germline (reference sequence). Looking up the rest from reference TRBV15 and TRBJ1-3 gives the full variable domain: DAMVIQNPRYQVTQFGKPVTLSCSQTLNHNVMYWYQQKSSQAPKLLFHYYDKDFNNEADTPDNFQSRRPNTSFCFLDIRSPGLGDTAMYLCATSSGGSGNTIYFGEGSWLTVV.

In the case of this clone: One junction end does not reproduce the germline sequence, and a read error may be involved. CDR3 sequence: CASSTQGASGSSTDTQYF. In DNA form, the CDR3 reads TGTGCCAGCAGTACACAGGGGGCCAGCGGCTCTAGCACAGATACGCAGTATTTT. The genes are TRBV19 and TRBJ2-3; TRBD1 aligns across 9 bases. The CDR3 loop spans 18 amino acids. CDR1 is LNHDA and CDR2 is SQIVND in the germline V gene (reference sequence).

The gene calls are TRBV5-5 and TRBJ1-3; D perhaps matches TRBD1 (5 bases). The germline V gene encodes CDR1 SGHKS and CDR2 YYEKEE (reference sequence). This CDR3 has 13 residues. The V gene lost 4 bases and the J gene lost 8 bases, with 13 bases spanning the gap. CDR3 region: CASSKFRGDTIYF. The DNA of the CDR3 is TGTGCCAGCAGCAAATTCCGGGGGGACACCATATATTTT.

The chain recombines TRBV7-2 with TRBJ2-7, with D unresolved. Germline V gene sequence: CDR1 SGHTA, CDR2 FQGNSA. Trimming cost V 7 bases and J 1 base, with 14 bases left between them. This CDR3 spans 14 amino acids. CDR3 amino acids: CASTTYGRSYEQYF. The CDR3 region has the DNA TGTGCCAGCACCACTTATGGGCGATCCTACGAGCAGTACTTC.

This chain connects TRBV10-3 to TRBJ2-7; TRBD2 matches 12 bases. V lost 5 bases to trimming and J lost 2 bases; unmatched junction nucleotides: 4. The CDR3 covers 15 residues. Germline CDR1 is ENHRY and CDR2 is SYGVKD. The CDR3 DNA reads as TGTGCCATCAGTCTACTAGCGGGAGGAACCTACGAGCAGTACTTC. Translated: CAISLLAGGTYEQYF.

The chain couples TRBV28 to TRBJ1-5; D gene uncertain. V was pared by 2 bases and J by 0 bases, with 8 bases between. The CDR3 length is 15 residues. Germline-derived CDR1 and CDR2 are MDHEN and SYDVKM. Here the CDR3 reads CASSLRRGSNQPQHF. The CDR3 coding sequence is TGTGCCAGCAGTTTAAGGCGGGGTAGCAATCAGCCCCAGCATTTT.

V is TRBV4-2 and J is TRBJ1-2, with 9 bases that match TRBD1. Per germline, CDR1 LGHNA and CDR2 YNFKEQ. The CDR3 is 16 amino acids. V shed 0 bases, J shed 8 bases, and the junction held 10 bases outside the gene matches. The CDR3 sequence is CASSQDPIQGARGYTF. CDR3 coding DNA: TGTGCCAGCAGCCAAGATCCAATACAGGGGGCAAGGGGCTACACCTTC.

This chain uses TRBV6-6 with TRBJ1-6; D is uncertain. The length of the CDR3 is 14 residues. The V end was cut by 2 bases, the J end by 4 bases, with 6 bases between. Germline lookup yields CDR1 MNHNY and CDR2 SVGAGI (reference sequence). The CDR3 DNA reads TGTGCCAGCAGTTACGGCGGGTATAATTCACCCCTCCACTTT. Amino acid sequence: CASSYGGYNSPLHF.

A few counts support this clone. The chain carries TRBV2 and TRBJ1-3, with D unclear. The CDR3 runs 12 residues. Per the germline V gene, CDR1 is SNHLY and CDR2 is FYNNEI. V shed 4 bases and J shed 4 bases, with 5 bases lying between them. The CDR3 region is CASSVEGNTIYF. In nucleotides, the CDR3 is TGTGCCAGCAGTGTCGAGGGAAACACCATATATTTT.

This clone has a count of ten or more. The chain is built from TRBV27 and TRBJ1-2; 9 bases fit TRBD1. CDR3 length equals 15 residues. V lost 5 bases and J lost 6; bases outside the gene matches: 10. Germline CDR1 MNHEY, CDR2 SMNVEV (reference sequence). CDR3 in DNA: TGTGCCAGCAGTACAATACAGGGGGCCCGAGATGGCTACACCTTC. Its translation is CASSTIQGARDGYTF.

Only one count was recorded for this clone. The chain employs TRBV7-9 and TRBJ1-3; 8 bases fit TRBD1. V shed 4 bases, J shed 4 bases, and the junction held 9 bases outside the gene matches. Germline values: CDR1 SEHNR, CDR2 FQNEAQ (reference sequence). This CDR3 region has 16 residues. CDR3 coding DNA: TGTGCCAGCAGCTCCGGACAGGGTTTTACCGGAAACACCATATATTTT. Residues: CASSSGQGFTGNTIYF. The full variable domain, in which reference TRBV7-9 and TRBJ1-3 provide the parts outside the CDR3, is DTGVSQNPRHKITKRGQNVTFRCDPISEHNRLYWYRQTLGQGPEFLTYFQNEAQLEKSRLLSDRFSAERPKGSFSTLEIQRTEQGDSAMYLCASSSGQGFTGNTIYFGEGSWLTVV.

CDR3 nucleotide sequence: TGTGCCAGCGCCCGACTAGCGGGTTCCAGCTCCTACAATGAGCAGTTCTTC. It encodes CASARLAGSSSYNEQFF. The V call is TRBV9, the J call TRBJ2-1, with 10 bases fitting TRBD2. Germline trimming cut 7 bases from V and 0 bases from J; bases unmatched to any gene: 10. The CDR3 loop spans 17 amino acids. Per germline, CDR1 SGDLS and CDR2 YYNGEE.

The CDR3 DNA sequence: TGTGCCAGCAGTAAACAGGGGGGCGATGGCTACACCTTC. Amino acids: CASSKQGGDGYTF. This chain links TRBV2 with TRBJ1-2; 8 bases map to TRBD1. In germline, CDR1 is SNHLY, CDR2 FYNNEI. V was clipped by 5 bases and J by 6 bases; unmatched bases: 5. This CDR3 has 13 residues.

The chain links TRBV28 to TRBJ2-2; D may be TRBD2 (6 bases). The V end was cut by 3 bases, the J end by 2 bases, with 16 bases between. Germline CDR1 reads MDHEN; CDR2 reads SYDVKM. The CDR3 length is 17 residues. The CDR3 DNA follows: TGTGCCAGCAGTTTTCCTCCCGGAGGGACCAACACCGGGGAGCTGTTTTTT. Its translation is CASSFPPGGTNTGELFF.

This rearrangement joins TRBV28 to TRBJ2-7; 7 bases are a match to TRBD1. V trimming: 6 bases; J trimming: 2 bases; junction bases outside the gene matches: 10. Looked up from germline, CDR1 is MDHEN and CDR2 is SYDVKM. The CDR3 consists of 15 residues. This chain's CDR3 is CASRTPDRLTYEQYF. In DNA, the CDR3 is TGTGCCAGCAGGACACCGGACAGGCTTACCTACGAGCAGTACTTC.

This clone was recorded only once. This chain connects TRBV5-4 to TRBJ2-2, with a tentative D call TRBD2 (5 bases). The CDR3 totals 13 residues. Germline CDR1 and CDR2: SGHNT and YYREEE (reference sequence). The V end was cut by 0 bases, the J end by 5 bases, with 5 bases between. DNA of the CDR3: TGTGCCAGCAGCTTGGGAGGGACCGGGGAGCTGTTTTTT. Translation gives CASSLGGTGELFF.

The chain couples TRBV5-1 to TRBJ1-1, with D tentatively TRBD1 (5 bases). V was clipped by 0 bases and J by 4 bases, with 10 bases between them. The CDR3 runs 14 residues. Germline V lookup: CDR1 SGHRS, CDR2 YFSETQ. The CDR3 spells CASSLAGGATEAFF. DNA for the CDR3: TGCGCCAGCAGCTTGGCCGGGGGAGCCACTGAAGCTTTCTTT.

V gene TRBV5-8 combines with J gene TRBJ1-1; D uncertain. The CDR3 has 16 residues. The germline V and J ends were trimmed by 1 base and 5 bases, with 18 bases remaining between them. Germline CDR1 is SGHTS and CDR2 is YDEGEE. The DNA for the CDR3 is TGTGCCAGCAGCTTGTTCGCGGAGGAGGGCTGGACTGAAGCTTTCTTT. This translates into CASSLFAEEGWTEAFF.

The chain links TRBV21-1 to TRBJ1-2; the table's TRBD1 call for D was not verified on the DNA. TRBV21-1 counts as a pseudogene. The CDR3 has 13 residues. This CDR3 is CASPMGQIYGYTF. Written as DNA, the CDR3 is TGTGCCAGCCCAATGGGACAGATCTATGGCTACACCTTC.

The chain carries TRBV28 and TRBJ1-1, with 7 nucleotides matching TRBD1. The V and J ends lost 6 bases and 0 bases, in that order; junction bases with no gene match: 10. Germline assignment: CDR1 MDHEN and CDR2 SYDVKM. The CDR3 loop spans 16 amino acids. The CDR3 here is CASSPGGTEVNTEAFF. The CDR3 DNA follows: TGTGCCAGCAGCCCGGGGGGGACAGAGGTGAACACTGAAGCTTTCTTT.

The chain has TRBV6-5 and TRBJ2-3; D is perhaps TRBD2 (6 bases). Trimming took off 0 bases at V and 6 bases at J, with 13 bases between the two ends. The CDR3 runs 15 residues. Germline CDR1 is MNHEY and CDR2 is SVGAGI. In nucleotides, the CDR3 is TGTGCCAGCAGTTACTCGACTAGTATAGGGGATACGCAGTATTTT. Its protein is CASSYSTSIGDTQYF.

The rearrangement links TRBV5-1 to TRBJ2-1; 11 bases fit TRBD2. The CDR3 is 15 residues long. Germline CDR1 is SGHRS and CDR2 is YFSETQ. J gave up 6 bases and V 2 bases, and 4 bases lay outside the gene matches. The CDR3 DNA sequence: TGCGCCAGCAGCTTACTAGCGGGAGTGGGCAATGAGCAGTTCTTC. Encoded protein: CASSLLAGVGNEQFF.

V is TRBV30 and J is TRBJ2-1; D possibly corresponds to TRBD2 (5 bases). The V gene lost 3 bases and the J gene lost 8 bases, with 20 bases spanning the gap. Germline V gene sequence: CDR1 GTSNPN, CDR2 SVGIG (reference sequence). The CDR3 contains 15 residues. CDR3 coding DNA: TGTGCCTGGAGCCTCGGGCTAGCTAAACCCTATGAGCAGTTCTTC. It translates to CAWSLGLAKPYEQFF. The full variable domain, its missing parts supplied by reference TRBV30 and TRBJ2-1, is SQTIHQWPATLVQPVGSPLSLECTVEGTSNPNLYWYRQAAGRGLQLLFYSVGIGQISSEVPQNLSASRPQDRQFILSSKKLLLSDSGFYLCAWSLGLAKPYEQFFGPGTRLTVL.

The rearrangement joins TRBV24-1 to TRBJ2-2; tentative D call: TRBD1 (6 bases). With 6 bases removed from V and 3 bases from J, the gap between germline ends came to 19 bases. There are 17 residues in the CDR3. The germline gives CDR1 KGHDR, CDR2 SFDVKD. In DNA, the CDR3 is TGTGCCACCAGTCCTACCTCTTCTACAGGGTACACCGGGGAGCTGTTTTTT. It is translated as CATSPTSSTGYTGELFF.

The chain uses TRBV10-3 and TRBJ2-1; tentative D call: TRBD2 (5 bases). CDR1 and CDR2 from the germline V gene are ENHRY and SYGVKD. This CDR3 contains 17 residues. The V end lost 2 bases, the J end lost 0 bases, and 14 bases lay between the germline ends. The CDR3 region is CAISEGLWESSYNEQFF. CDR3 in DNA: TGTGCCATCAGTGAGGGGTTGTGGGAGAGCTCCTACAATGAGCAGTTCTTC.

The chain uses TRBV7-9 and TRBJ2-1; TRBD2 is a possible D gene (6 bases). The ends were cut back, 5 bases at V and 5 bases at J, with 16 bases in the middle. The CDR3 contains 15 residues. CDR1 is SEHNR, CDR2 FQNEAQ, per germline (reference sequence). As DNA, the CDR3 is TGTGCCAGCAGCACGGGGGACCGTTCGGACAATGAGCAGTTCTTC. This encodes CASSTGDRSDNEQFF.

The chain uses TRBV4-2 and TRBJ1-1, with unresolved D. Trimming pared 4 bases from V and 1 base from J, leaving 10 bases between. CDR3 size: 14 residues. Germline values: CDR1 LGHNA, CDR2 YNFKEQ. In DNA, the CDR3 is TGTGCCAGCAGCCCACGAGGGAGGAACACTGAAGCTTTCTTT. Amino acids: CASSPRGRNTEAFF.

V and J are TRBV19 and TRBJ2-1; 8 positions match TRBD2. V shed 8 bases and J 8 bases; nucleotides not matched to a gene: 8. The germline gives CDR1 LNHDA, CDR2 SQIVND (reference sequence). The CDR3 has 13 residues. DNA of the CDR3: TGTGCCAGTGCCGGGACTAGTAAGTATGAGCAGTTCTTC. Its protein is CASAGTSKYEQFF.

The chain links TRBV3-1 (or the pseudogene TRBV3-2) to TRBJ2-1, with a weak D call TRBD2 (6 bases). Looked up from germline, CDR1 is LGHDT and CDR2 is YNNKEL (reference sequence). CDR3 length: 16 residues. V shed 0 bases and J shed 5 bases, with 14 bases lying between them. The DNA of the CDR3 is TGTGCCAGCAGCCAAGAGACTAGTGGTGGGGACAATGAGCAGTTCTTC. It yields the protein CASSQETSGGDNEQFF.